The 8 T cell receptor beta chains below were found in one sample sequenced in a study of beta chain features in type 1 diabetes. As every portion of the isolated RNA was reverse transcribed, the sequencing read expressed TCRB transcripts. This table comes from immunoSEQ multiplex PCR, and its TCRdb copy is limited to in-frame clones, with some not included. The sample lists 900,000 or so clones, under 20% seen once, with roughly 0.025% in the top ten. Sequencing used naive CD4+ T cells from blood. The receptors stem from a young woman in good health.

The chain joins TRBV4-2 to TRBJ1-4; D is uncertain. This CDR3 has 14 residues. Trimming took 4 bases from V and 8 from J, leaving 14 bases between them. In germline, CDR1 is LGHNA, CDR2 YNFKEQ. The CDR3: CASSLRGGQEKLFF. The DNA of the CDR3 is TGTGCCAGCAGCCTCCGGGGAGGTCAGGAAAAACTGTTTTTT.

The CDR3 DNA reads TGCAGGGCCGCACAAAACACTGAAGCTTTCTTT. Residues: CRAAQNTEAFF. The chain is built from TRBV20-1 and TRBJ1-1; D is undetermined. The CDR3 consists of 11 residues. Germline V lookup: CDR1 DFQATT, CDR2 SNEGSKA (reference sequence).

This sequence joins TRBV7-8 and TRBJ2-5; 9 positions agree with TRBD1. Germline CDR1 reads SGHVS; CDR2 reads FQNEAQ. Trimming cost V 5 bases and J 5 bases; bases outside gene matches: 9. This CDR3 has 15 amino acids. In nucleotides, the CDR3 is TGTGCCAGCAGCGTGACAGGGGGTCGAGGGGAGACCCAGTACTTC. Its translation: CASSVTGGRGETQYF.

For the CDR3, the DNA is TGTGCCAGCAGCTATATACTAGCGGGAGTTAACACAGATACGCAGTATTTT. Its translation: CASSYILAGVNTDTQYF. This chain connects TRBV7-2 to TRBJ2-3; 11 bases are a match to TRBD2. Germline V gene sequence: CDR1 SGHTA, CDR2 FQGNSA. The ends lost 4 bases at V and 2 bases at J; junction bases unmatched: 8. The CDR3 length is 17 residues.

Points on this clone: Distinct nucleotide sequences in the sample also encode this CDR3. V usage is TRBV9 and J usage is TRBJ2-2; D gene uncertain. The V and J ends lost 0 bases and 2 bases respectively, with 5 bases between them. This CDR3 is built from 14 residues. CDR1 is SGDLS and CDR2 is YYNGEE in the germline V gene. CDR3 DNA sequence: TGTGCCAGCAGCGTAGTGGGAAACACCGGGGAGCTGTTTTTT. Translating it yields CASSVVGNTGELFF.

V usage is TRBV6-5 and J usage is TRBJ1-2, with TRBD1 matching over 10 bases. The germline gives CDR1 MNHEY, CDR2 SVGAGI. Trimming at V came to 2 bases and at J to 12 bases, leaving 9 bases not matched to a gene. The CDR3 contains 14 residues. The CDR3 here is CASSYGQGVFSHTF. CDR3 nucleotides: TGTGCCAGCAGTTACGGACAGGGGGTGTTTTCACACACCTTC.

V usage is TRBV6-6 and J usage is TRBJ2-3, with 8 nucleotides matching TRBD2. With 5 bases clipped from V and 0 bases from J, the junction kept 7 bases outside the gene matches. Germline V gene sequence: CDR1 MNHNY, CDR2 SVGAGI (reference sequence). The CDR3 has 16 amino acids. The CDR3 loop is CASSTGLAASTDTQYF. CDR3 nucleotides: TGTGCCAGCAGTACCGGACTAGCAGCTAGCACAGATACGCAGTATTTT.

This chain uses TRBV5-4 with TRBJ1-4; TRBD1 is a possible D gene (5 bases). This CDR3 is 14 amino acids long. Trimming cost V 1 base and J 4 bases, with 8 bases left between them. CDR1 SGHNT and CDR2 YYREEE come from the germline V gene (reference sequence). The CDR3 spells CASSLWDLNEKLFF. The CDR3 coding sequence is TGTGCCAGCAGCTTGTGGGACCTTAATGAAAAACTGTTTTTT.